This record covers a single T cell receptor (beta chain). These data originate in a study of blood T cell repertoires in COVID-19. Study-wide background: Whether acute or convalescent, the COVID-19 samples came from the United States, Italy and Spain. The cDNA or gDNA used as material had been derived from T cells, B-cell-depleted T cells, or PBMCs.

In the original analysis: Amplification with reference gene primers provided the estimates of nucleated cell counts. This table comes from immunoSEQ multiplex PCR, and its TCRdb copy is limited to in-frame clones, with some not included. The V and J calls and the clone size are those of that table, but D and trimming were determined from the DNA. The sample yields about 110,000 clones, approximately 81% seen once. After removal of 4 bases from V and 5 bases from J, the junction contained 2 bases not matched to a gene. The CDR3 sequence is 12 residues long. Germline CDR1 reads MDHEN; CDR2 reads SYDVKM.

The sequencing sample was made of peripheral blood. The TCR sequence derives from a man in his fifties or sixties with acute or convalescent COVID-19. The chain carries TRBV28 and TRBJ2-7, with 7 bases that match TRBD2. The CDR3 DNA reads TGTGCCAGCAGTTGGGGGAGGGACGAGCAGTACTTC. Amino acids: CASSWGRDEQYF.